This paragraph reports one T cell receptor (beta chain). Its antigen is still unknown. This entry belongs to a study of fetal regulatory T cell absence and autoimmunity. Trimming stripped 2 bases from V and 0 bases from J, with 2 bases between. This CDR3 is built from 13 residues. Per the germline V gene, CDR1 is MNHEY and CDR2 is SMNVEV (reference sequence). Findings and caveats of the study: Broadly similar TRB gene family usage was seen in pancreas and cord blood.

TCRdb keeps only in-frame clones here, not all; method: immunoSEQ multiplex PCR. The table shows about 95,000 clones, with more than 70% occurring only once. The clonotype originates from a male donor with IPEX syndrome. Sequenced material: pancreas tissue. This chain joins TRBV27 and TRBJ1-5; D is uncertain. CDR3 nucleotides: TGTGCCAGCAGTTTAAGTAGCAATCAGCCCCAGCATTTT. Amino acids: CASSLSSNQPQHF.